A selection of T cell receptor beta chains follows, all from one sample in a study of blood T cells in healthy people across ages. TCRdb reprocessed the 5' RACE reads via MiXCR and lists one record per CDR3 protein. Here the sample spans about 900,000 distinct CDR3 sequences, roughly 43% being singletons. The sample taken for sequencing was blood. Receptors originate from a man aged 25-45 years in good health. Each CDR3 is given with its conserved first and last residue. A D gene is named only where the DNA matches it firmly. Clone size is given for some rows only: seen once, a few or many times, or a class if the clone is expanded.

clone size	V gene	D gene	J gene	CDR3 protein	CDR3 DNA
few	TRBV6-6	.	TRBJ1-4	CASSLVERGPFF	TGTGCCAGCAGTCTCGTAGAGAGGGGCCCGTTTTTT
.	TRBV7-2	.	TRBJ1-5	CASSFTQGSQPQHF	TGTGCCAGCAGCTTCACGCAGGGATCCCAGCCCCAGCATTTT
few	TRBV12-3/TRBV12-4	TRBD1	TRBJ2-7	CASSPRTGAAYEQYF	TGTGCCAGCAGTCCTCGGACAGGGGCCGCCTACGAGCAGTACTTC
.	TRBV5-1	.	TRBJ1-1	CASSRDRTRSAFF	TGCGCCAGCAGCCGGGACCGCACTAGATCGGCTTTCTTT
few	TRBV20-1	TRBD2	TRBJ2-1	CSARDVSGGEYNEQFF	TGCAGTGCTAGAGATGTTAGCGGGGGGGAATACAATGAGCAGTTCTTC
.	TRBV15	.	TRBJ1-5	CATGRGSNQPQHF	TGTGCCACCGGCAGGGGAAGCAATCAGCCCCAGCATTTT
.	TRBV6-5	.	TRBJ2-5	CASSRTGEGYNEQYF	TGTGCCAGCAGTCGTACGGGGGAAGGCTACAATGAGCAGTACTTC
.	TRBV12-3/TRBV12-4	TRBD1	TRBJ1-5	CASSWDRGDQPQHF	TGTGCCAGCAGTTGGGACAGGGGAGATCAGCCCCAGCATTTT
once	TRBV7-7	.	TRBJ2-2	CASSLDVGTGELFF	TGTGCTAGCAGCTTAGACGTGGGAACCGGGGAGCTGTTTTTT
.	TRBV7-8	TRBD2	TRBJ2-3	CASQGLAGSTDTQYF	TGTGCCAGCCAAGGACTAGCGGGGAGCACAGATACGCAGTATTTT
few	TRBV6-6	.	TRBJ2-5	CASIVGGPFSETQYF	TGTGCCAGCATTGTCGGGGGGCCCTTCAGTGAGACCCAGTACTTC
.	TRBV4-1	TRBD1	TRBJ1-5	CASSQGWGGTVGQPQHF	TGCGCCAGCAGCCAAGGGTGGGGAGGGACAGTTGGGCAGCCCCAGCATTTT
few	TRBV5-1	.	TRBJ2-1	CASSLESRVGEQFF	TGCGCCAGCAGCTTGGAATCGCGGGTTGGTGAGCAGTTCTTC
few	TRBV9	.	TRBJ2-7	CASSGAPEGYSYEQYF	TGTGCCAGCAGCGGGGCCCCCGAGGGTTACTCCTACGAGCAGTACTTC
many	TRBV27	TRBD1	TRBJ2-7	CASSLDRDTYEQYF	TGCGCCAGCAGCCTTGACAGGGATACCTACGAGCAGTACTTC
.	TRBV12-3/TRBV12-4	.	TRBJ2-1	CASSGAVGRIGEQFF	TGTGCCAGCAGTGGAGCCGTGGGGCGTATAGGGGAGCAGTTCTTC
.	TRBV5-1	TRBD1	TRBJ1-5	CASSLGDSANQPQHF	TGCGCCAGCAGCTTGGGGGACAGTGCAAATCAGCCCCAGCATTTT
.	TRBV20-1	TRBD1	TRBJ1-2	CSASSGQGLYGYTF	TGCAGTGCTAGTTCCGGACAGGGGCTATATGGCTACACCTTC
few	TRBV5-1	.	TRBJ1-4	CASSLGVTWDEKLFF	TGCGCCAGCAGCTTGGGCGTAACCTGGGATGAAAAACTGTTTTTT
.	TRBV28	.	TRBJ2-3	CASSYRDTGLDTQYF	TGTGCCAGCAGTTACCGGGACACAGGGTTGGATACGCAGTATTTT
.	TRBV16	.	TRBJ2-5	CASSQSVSQETQYF	TGTGCCAGCAGCCAATCGGTCAGTCAAGAGACCCAGTACTTC
once	TRBV11-2	TRBD2	TRBJ2-3	CASSWASGVRDTQYF	TGTGCCAGCAGCTGGGCTAGCGGGGTCCGGGATACGCAGTATTTT
.	TRBV6-4	TRBD2	TRBJ2-3	CASSLRAGGGADTQYF	TGTGCCAGCAGCCTTAGGGCGGGGGGAGGCGCGGATACGCAGTATTTT
.	TRBV4-3	TRBD1	TRBJ1-2	CASSHERQGYGYTF	TGCGCCAGCAGCCACGAAAGACAGGGGTATGGCTACACCTTC
.	TRBV29-1	TRBD1	TRBJ1-2	CSVERGTAYVYTF	TGCAGCGTTGAAAGGGGGACAGCCTATGTCTACACCTTC
.	TRBV5-1	TRBD2	TRBJ2-3	CASRIAGALTDTQYF	TGCGCCAGCAGGATAGCGGGGGCCCTCACAGATACGCAGTATTTT
.	TRBV5-1	.	TRBJ2-1	CASSLSRTHNEQFF	TGCGCCAGCAGCTTGTCCCGGACCCACAATGAGCAGTTCTTC
.	TRBV20-1	.	TRBJ2-1	CSAPHSGTPYNEQFF	TGCAGTGCTCCGCACTCGGGGACACCTTACAATGAGCAGTTCTTC
.	TRBV28	.	TRBJ2-1	CASSGSEVQFF	TGTGCCAGCAGTGGATCGGAGGTGCAGTTCTTC
.	TRBV28	TRBD2	TRBJ2-7	CASSGGTSFAYEQYF	TGTGCCAGCAGTGGGGGGACTAGCTTCGCCTACGAGCAGTACTTC
few	TRBV9	.	TRBJ2-6	CASQTGSGANVLTF	TGTGCCTCCCAGACGGGCTCTGGGGCCAACGTCCTGACTTTC
.	TRBV19	TRBD1	TRBJ2-7	CASSIYPGQAYEQYF	TGTGCCAGTAGTATCTATCCGGGACAGGCCTACGAGCAGTACTTT
once	TRBV7-2	TRBD1	TRBJ1-2	CASRGTGGIYGYTF	TGTGCCAGCAGGGGGACAGGGGGCATCTATGGCTACACCTTC
few	TRBV7-9	.	TRBJ2-3	CASSENRPDTQYF	TGTGCCAGCAGCGAAAATCGCCCAGATACGCAGTATTTT
.	TRBV20-1	.	TRBJ1-1	CSASSGRFNTEAFF	TGCAGTGCTAGTTCTGGACGGTTTAACACTGAAGCTTTCTTT
few	TRBV9	TRBD2	TRBJ2-3	CASSALAGAAPGTDTQYF	TGTGCCAGCAGCGCACTAGCGGGGGCCGCCCCTGGCACAGATACGCAGTATTTT
.	TRBV7-2	TRBD1	TRBJ1-1	CASSPRTGDDTEAFF	TGTGCCAGCAGCCCGCGGACAGGGGATGACACTGAAGCTTTCTTT
few	TRBV3-1	.	TRBJ2-7	CASSQDSGALEQYF	TGTGCCAGCAGCCAAGATTCCGGGGCACTCGAGCAGTACTTC
.	TRBV20-1	.	TRBJ2-4	CSARDRAPAQNIQYF	TGCAGTGCTAGAGACCGGGCCCCAGCCCAAAACATTCAGTACTTC
.	TRBV3-1	TRBD2	TRBJ2-1	CASNQPSTSGAYNEQFF	TGTGCCAGCAACCAACCGTCGACTAGCGGGGCCTACAATGAGCAGTTCTTC
.	TRBV2	.	TRBJ1-5	CASRTVLGNQPQHF	TGTGCCAGCCGGACGGTTCTGGGCAATCAGCCCCAGCATTTT
.	TRBV4-2	TRBD1	TRBJ1-2	CASSQATGGASGYGYTF	TGTGCCAGCAGCCAGGCTACAGGGGGCGCCTCGGGCTATGGCTACACCTTC
.	TRBV6-5	.	TRBJ2-4	CASSRSGTLGNIQYF	TGTGCCAGCAGCCGGAGTGGGACCCTAGGAAACATTCAGTACTTC
.	TRBV4-1	.	TRBJ1-5	CASSQATVQPQHF	TGCGCCAGCAGCCAAGCAACGGTTCAGCCCCAGCATTTT
.	TRBV7-3	TRBD2	TRBJ2-5	CASSQGLATGETQYF	TGTGCCAGCAGTCAGGGACTAGCCACAGGAGAGACCCAGTACTTC
few	TRBV6-2/TRBV6-3	TRBD1	TRBJ2-7	CASVTGTGGSYEQYF	TGTGCCAGCGTAACCGGGACAGGGGGGAGCTACGAGCAGTACTTC
few	TRBV19	.	TRBJ1-1	CASGVNTEAFF	TGTGCCAGCGGGGTAAACACTGAAGCTTTCTTT
.	TRBV7-9	.	TRBJ2-5	CASRTLLKETQYF	TGTGCCAGCCGGACATTACTAAAAGAGACCCAGTACTTC
.	TRBV10-3	.	TRBJ2-1	CAISQDSANEQFF	TGTGCCATCAGTCAAGACAGCGCCAATGAGCAGTTCTTC
.	TRBV12-3/TRBV12-4	TRBD2	TRBJ2-1	CASSRSSGGYNEQFF	TGTGCCAGCAGCCGTTCTAGCGGGGGCTACAATGAGCAGTTCTTC
.	TRBV10-3	.	TRBJ2-7	CAISDTGTFSYEQYF	TGTGCCATCAGTGATACCGGGACTTTCTCCTACGAGCAGTACTTC